This T cell receptor (beta chain) was documented in a study of blood T cell repertoires in COVID-19. TCRdb's copy holds only in-frame clones and misses some; the assay was immunoSEQ multiplex PCR. This table has 230,000 or so clones, 80% to 85% appearing once. V was clipped by 9 bases and J by 7 bases; unmatched bases: 9. This CDR3 region has 14 residues. The germline gives CDR1 SNHLY, CDR2 FYNNEI. The age range of participants was 18 to 89 years, with residence in approximately 25 US areas. Symptom resolution, clearance, or two negative PCRs marked the recovered donors of Cohort 3. Sequenced material: PBMCs or T cells enriched from blood (not recorded which). The chain is built from TRBV2 and TRBJ1-4, with 9 bases identical to TRBD1. The origin of this receptor is a man in his fifties who had recovered from COVID-19. The CDR3: CARGGTGFAEKLFF. The CDR3 DNA reads TGTGCCAGAGGTGGGACAGGGTTTGCTGAAAAACTGTTTTTT.